This T cell receptor (beta chain) was documented in a study of cytomegalovirus exposure and HLA in healthy donors. Healthy bone marrow donors made up the donor group. Broader study findings: DRB1 had the most TCR associations and HLA-C the fewest, a later analysis found, with rates varying by HLA locus. The study reported that TCR beta sequences accurately predicted HLA-A and HLA-B alleles in most subjects.

Germline CDR1 reads SGHDT; CDR2 reads YYEEEE. The V and J ends lost 4 bases and 3 bases, in that order; junction bases with no gene match: 9. The CDR3 sequence is 15 residues long. Remarks on this clone: Antigen unknown.

The PCR had 60 Vbeta and 13 Jbeta primers. Generated by immunoSEQ multiplex PCR, the TCRdb table keeps only in-frame clones and is missing some. The sample carries approximately 140,000 clones, 77% recorded once. The genes are TRBV5-6 and TRBJ1-1, with 7 bases aligning to TRBD1. Specimen: PBMCs. This receptor was obtained from a female donor in good health and CMV-seronegative. The CDR3 sequence is CASSAVGGGDTEAFF. The CDR3 DNA sequence: TGTGCCAGCAGCGCCGTAGGGGGCGGGGACACTGAAGCTTTCTTT.